The sequence of this TCR beta chain was determined in a study of OX40 agonist ivuxolimab in advanced cancers. Overall study: The patients' treatment was ivuxolimab, an agonistic anti-OX40 (CD134) antibody. Previous treatment with anti-PD-1, anti-PD-L1 or anti-CTLA-4 therapy was allowed; roughly 40% had received some. Study-wide results and caveats: Normalized expansion of T-cell clones was also low for some nonresponders.

This clone was counted between two and nine times. No antigen is known for it. This CDR3 contains 15 residues. CDR1 and CDR2 from the germline V gene are SGHRS and YFSETQ. V was cut by 3 bases and J by 6 bases, with 19 bases left in between. Blood got drawn at baseline, again on cycle 4 day 1, and then on cycle 7 day 1. Profiled with immunoSEQ multiplex PCR; TCRdb holds only in-frame clones, not every one. The sample has fewer than 90,000 clones, about 89% seen once; the top ten hold 1.5% to 2%. Source: CD4+ or CD8+ T cells sorted from blood, taken in a trial of the OX40 agonist ivuxolimab. The receptor was derived from an adult with an advanced solid tumor such as melanoma, head and neck, liver or kidney cancer. The chain carries TRBV5-1 and TRBJ2-7, with a weak D call TRBD1 (5 bases). CDR3 in DNA: TGCGCCAGCAGCTGGGGCGCCCTAATTGGTCCCGAGCAGTACTTC. Translated: CASSWGALIGPEQYF.